This T cell receptor beta chain is drawn from a study of shared clonotypes between healthy human individuals. CDR3 size: 14 residues. Trimming took off 4 bases at V and 7 bases at J, with 14 bases between the two ends. Germline V gene data show CDR1 as SGHTS and CDR2 as YDEGEE. TCRdb's table, derived via immunoSEQ multiplex PCR, lists solely in-frame clones and lacks some. Of about 2 million clones detected, roughly 95% appear once; the ten largest clones hold 0.1% to 0.15%. Every one of the donors was a Caucasian adult that lived in Nashville, Tennessee. Both subsets, CD45RA+ naive and CD45RA-negative memory, were split from the CD4+ cells.

The sample consisted of naive CD4+ T cells sorted from blood. As for subset: CD45RA+ positively selected. The TCR sequence derives from a man aged 18 to 30 in good health. The chain is built from TRBV5-8 and TRBJ2-2; TRBD1 is a possible D gene (5 bases). This CDR3 reads CASSVGQVLGELFF. The DNA of the CDR3 is TGTGCCAGCAGCGTCGGACAAGTGCTCGGGGAGCTGTTTTTT.